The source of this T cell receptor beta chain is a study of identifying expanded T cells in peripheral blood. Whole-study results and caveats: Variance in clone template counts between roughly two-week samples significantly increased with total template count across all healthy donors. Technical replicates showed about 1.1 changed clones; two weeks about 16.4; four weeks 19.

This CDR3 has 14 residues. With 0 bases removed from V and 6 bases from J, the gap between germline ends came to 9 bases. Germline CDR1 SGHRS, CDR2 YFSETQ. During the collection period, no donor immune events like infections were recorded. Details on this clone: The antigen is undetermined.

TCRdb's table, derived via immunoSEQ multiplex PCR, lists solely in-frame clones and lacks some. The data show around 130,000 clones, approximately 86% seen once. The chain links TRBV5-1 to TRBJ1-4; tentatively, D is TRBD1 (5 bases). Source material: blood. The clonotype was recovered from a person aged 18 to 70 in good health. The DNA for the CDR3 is TGCGCCAGCAGCTTGGGACAGAGTTATGAAAAACTGTTTTTT. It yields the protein CASSLGQSYEKLFF. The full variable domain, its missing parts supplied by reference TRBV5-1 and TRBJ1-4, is KAGVTQTPRYLIKTRGQQVTLSCSPISGHRSVSWYQQTPGQGLQFLFEYFSETQRNKGNFPGRFSGRQFSNSRSEMNVSTLELGDSALYLCASSLGQSYEKLFFGSGTQLSVL.